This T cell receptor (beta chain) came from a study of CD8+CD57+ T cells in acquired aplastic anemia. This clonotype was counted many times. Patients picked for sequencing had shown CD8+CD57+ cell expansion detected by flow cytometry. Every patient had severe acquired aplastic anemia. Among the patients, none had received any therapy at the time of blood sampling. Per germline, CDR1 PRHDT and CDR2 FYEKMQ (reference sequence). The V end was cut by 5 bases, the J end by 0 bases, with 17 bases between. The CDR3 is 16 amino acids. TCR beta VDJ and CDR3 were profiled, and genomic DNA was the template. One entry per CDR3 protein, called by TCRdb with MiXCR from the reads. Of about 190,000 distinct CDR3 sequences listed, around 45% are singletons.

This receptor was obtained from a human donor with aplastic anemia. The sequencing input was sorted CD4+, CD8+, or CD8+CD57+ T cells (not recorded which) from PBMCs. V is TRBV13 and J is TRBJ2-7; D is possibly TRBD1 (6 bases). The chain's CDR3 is CASSAALETGSYEQYF. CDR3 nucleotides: TGTGCCAGCAGCGCCGCCCTAGAGACAGGCTCCTACGAGCAGTACTTC.